This record concerns one T cell receptor beta chain sequence. The antigen it recognizes is unknown. Germline and junction disagree at one end, which may indicate a read error. Total RNA and DNA were co-extracted from approximately 20-30 mg of bulk tissue with the AllPrep DNA/RNA mini kit, without cell sorting. Between November 2015 and early 2016, roughly 5 patients in China with histopathologically diagnosed primary liver carcinoma had their tumors surgically resected. Chronic HBV infection was present in the patients, and the patients were treatment-naive at sampling. Five spatially separated regions were sampled from each tumor: the superior, inferior, left-lateral and right-lateral poles, plus the tumor centre. According to histology, viable tumor cells made up more than 75% of every tumor sample. Fresh tumor and adjacent tissue pieces were bisected; one half was stored in RNAlater at -80°C, the other sent for histology.

This sample was taken from a study of tumor-infiltrating lymphocytes in primary liver carcinoma (dated by TCRdb to 2017 to 2019). Looking at the study overall: Of the five patients (three men and two women, aged 30 to 69 years), four had hepatocellular carcinoma and one had combined HCC and intrahepatic cholangiocarcinoma. The tumors of the five patients were staged as T1-T3 N0M0, with maximum diameters ranging from roughly 4.2 to 10 cm. Roughly 3.65 to 7.13 million productive TCRbeta reads were obtained per sample, and no significant difference in read depth was found between tissue types. Across five regions of each liver tumor, along with adjacent normal tissue and blood, the study brought together TCRbeta repertoire sequencing, expression microarrays and whole-exome sequencing. A total of about 35 specimens from 5 patients, comprising some 25 tumor regions, 5 adjacent noncancerous liver tissues and 5 peripheral blood samples, were covered by TCRbeta repertoire sequencing. To link TCRbeta repertoire diversity to the local molecular phenotype, the 25 or so tumor region samples were profiled with Agilent mRNA microarrays. High reproducibility was observed for the technical replicate repertoires, with mean shared-clone rates roughly 0.92 and correlation coefficients above 0.98. Overall results and qualifications from the work: The top 250 clones made up a significantly larger repertoire fraction in tumors than in blood (p = 0.039). Consistent with antigen-driven expansion, pairs of tumor regions showed higher repertoire overlap (mean roughly 36%) than either tumor-adjacent pairs (about 17%) or tumor-blood pairs (approximately 15%). With just four to six patients in the study, the authors point out that the findings should be validated in a larger study. Because sequencing covered only the TCR beta chain and unpaired alpha chains were not captured, true repertoire diversity is likely underestimated. Bulk unsorted samples precluded comparing CD4+ and CD8+ T cell repertoires. Only roughly 8-25% of top clones appeared in all five regions of a tumor, which suggests that tumor-infiltrating T cells are spatially heterogeneous.

The CDR3 contains 14 residues, cysteine and phenylalanine counted. The CDR3 DNA has 42 bases and is translated from base 1. The germline V gene yields MGHRA for CDR1 and YSYEKL for CDR2. TCRbeta-specific cDNA was reverse-transcribed from 500 to 550 ng total RNA using a constant-region primer and ProtoScript II reverse transcriptase. TCRbeta libraries were built with three nested multiplex PCR rounds, a slightly modified ARM-PCR procedure. Multiplex TRBV1-TRBV30 forward primers and a Cbeta reverse primer were used in the first two PCR rounds, each of which was run for roughly 9 cycles. Sample barcodes and Illumina adapters were added in a final 25-cycle PCR with Deep VentR polymerase. Before sequencing, amplicons of 200-500 bp were gel-purified using a QIAquick gel extraction kit. TCRbeta amplicons were sequenced on an Illumina HiSeq 2500 with 250-bp paired-end reads. As for the authors' bioinformatics: Trimmomatic v0.33 was used to quality-trim the reads, and FLASH v1.2.11 was used to merge paired reads so that full CDR3 sequences could be recovered. V, D and J germline segments were assigned to the rearranged TCRbeta sequences using MiGEC v1.2.1b. Clonotype statistics and Shannon-Wiener diversity indices were computed with VDJtools v1.0.0. To reduce sampling bias, subsequent analyses other than the diversity analysis used only the 250 most abundant clonotypes in each sample. TCRdb reworked the public reads: Q25 trimming with fastp, MiXCR clone assembly, productive beta chains retained. Every entry covers one CDR3 protein and lists the most common genes and DNA from its rows. These V and J calls rely on TCRdb rather than the paper's analysis. For this sample the table gives approximately 60,000 distinct CDR3 sequences, of which 65% to 80% were detected only once. The ten largest make up approximately 50% of the sample.

The specimen was liver tumor tissue from sampling region 2. What the cell subset or site label conveys for this sample: tumor region T2, inferior pole. This sequence originates from a man in his forties with primary liver carcinoma and hepatitis B virus infection. This chain is built from TRBV4-1 and TRBJ2-7; the D gene cannot be named for sure. The CDR3 has the sequence CASSQVHSKGEQHF. The DNA sequence follows: TGCGCCAGCAGCCAAGTACATAGTAAGGGCGAGCAGCACTTC.